A single T cell receptor (beta chain) is shown here with its context. The antigen is not known. Clones were sequenced by immunoSEQ multiplex PCR, and TCRdb holds only the in-frame ones, with some missing. The sample lists 300,000 to 400,000 clones; around four fifths were seen once. Treatment described: over 15 received Ad26.COV2.S at low or high dose, single or two shots; 5 received placebo; per-sample allocation not given. Vaccine and placebo recipients were sampled on day 63 after the first injection. Germline V gene sequence: CDR1 SGHNT, CDR2 YENEEA. V lost 5 bases and J lost 7; bases outside the gene matches: 12. CDR3 length: 17 residues. This sample is drawn from a study of Ad26.COV2.S vaccination and SARS-CoV-2 variants. General study findings and limits: Comparable non-spike TCR breadth was observed in vaccine and placebo recipients.

The V gene is TRBV11-3, the J gene TRBJ2-2, with 11 bases that match TRBD1. The TCR sequence derives from a person aged 18 to 59 who received the Ad26.COV2.S COVID-19 vaccine or a placebo. The sample was peripheral blood, taken in a trial of Ad26.COV2.S vaccine versus placebo. The CDR3 loop reads CASSPGQGASRFGELFF. The CDR3 DNA reads as TGTGCCAGCAGCCCTGGACAGGGGGCGTCCCGATTCGGGGAGCTGTTTTTT.